This TCR beta chain was identified in a study of T cell clones after liver transplantation. TCRdb keeps only in-frame clones here, not all; method: immunoSEQ multiplex PCR. The sample shows 12,000 to 15,000 clones, about 90% of them seen only once. Sequenced here: CD8+ T cells from blood, sampled before liver transplant. This sequence originates from a human donor who received a liver transplant.

The CDR3 is CASSFSTNTGELFF. CDR3 in DNA: TGTGCCAGCAGTTTTAGTACGAACACCGGGGAGCTGTTTTTT. This rearrangement joins TRBV28 to TRBJ2-2; D is unresolved. This CDR3 contains 14 residues. In germline, CDR1 is MDHEN, CDR2 SYDVKM. Trimming removed 3 bases from V and 0 bases from J, with 5 bases in between.